Presented here are 28 T cell receptor beta chains from one specimen sequenced in a study of PD-1 blockade in classical Hodgkin lymphoma. Each patient's relapse followed autologous stem cell transplantation, and brentuximab vedotin exposure varied. The protocol was immunoSEQ multiplex PCR, while the TCRdb copy is restricted to in-frame clones and leaves out a portion. Altogether 25,000 to 40,000 clones are present, around 82% being singletons, with the ten largest covering around 30%. This specimen was peripheral blood mononuclear cells (PBMCs), taken at baseline. These TCRs come from a human donor with classical Hodgkin lymphoma.

This chain connects TRBV9 to TRBJ1-2; TRBD1 matches 9 bases. CDR1 is SGDLS and CDR2 is YYNGEE in the germline V gene. The CDR3 has 12 amino acids. Trimming took 3 bases from V and 8 from J; bases not matched to a gene: 2. The CDR3 nucleotides are TGTGCCAGCAGCGGACAGGGGGGCGGCTACACCTTC. Translation: CASSGQGGGYTF.

V is TRBV28 and J is TRBJ1-1; D is uncertain. The V end lost 2 bases, the J end lost 4 bases, and 11 bases lay between the germline ends. The CDR3 length is 14 residues. From germline, CDR1 is MDHEN and CDR2 SYDVKM. The CDR3 DNA reads as TGTGCCAGCAGTTTAATTTTGGGGAGCACTGAAGCTTTCTTT. Its protein product is CASSLILGSTEAFF.

V gene TRBV25-1 combines with J gene TRBJ1-2; no clear D. Germline-derived CDR1 and CDR2 are MGHDK and SYGVNS. The germline V and J ends were trimmed by 3 bases and 5 bases, with 10 bases remaining between them. The CDR3 runs 13 residues. The CDR3 loop is CASSDSHFYGYTF. The DNA for the CDR3 is TGTGCCAGCAGTGATTCTCACTTTTATGGCTACACCTTC.

This clone has a single count. The chain employs TRBV7-9 and TRBJ2-2, with TRBD2 matching over 9 bases. The germline V gene encodes CDR1 SEHNR and CDR2 FQNEAQ (reference sequence). With 6 bases clipped from V and 3 bases from J, the junction kept 2 bases outside the gene matches. The CDR3 runs 14 residues. CDR3 in DNA: TGTGCCAGCAGGACTAGCGGCGACACCGGGGAGCTGTTTTTT. It specifies CASRTSGDTGELFF. The variable domain in full, with the rest retrieved from reference TRBV7-9 and TRBJ2-2, is DTGVSQNPRHKITKRGQNVTFRCDPISEHNRLYWYRQTLGQGPEFLTYFQNEAQLEKSRLLSDRFSAERPKGSFSTLEIQRTEQGDSAMYLCASRTSGDTGELFFGEGSRLTVL.

This chain links TRBV6-6 with TRBJ1-1, with a weak D call TRBD1 (5 bases). Between the trimmed V and J ends, which lost 6 bases and 1 base, there was a span of 9 bases. The CDR3 loop spans 13 amino acids. CDR1 and CDR2 (germline): MNHNY, SVGAGI (reference sequence). CDR3 DNA sequence: TGTGCCAGCAGCCTGACAGCGAACACTGAAGCTTTCTTT. It yields the protein CASSLTANTEAFF.

The rearrangement links TRBV7-2 to TRBJ2-4; the D gene is possibly TRBD2 (5 bases). Trimming shortened V by 0 bases and J by 8 bases, and 11 bases separated the two germline ends. CDR1 is SGHTA and CDR2 is FQGNSA in the germline V gene. The length of the CDR3 is 14 residues. CDR3 in amino acids: CASSLARGWDIQYF. The CDR3 DNA reads as TGTGCCAGCAGCTTAGCGCGCGGGTGGGACATTCAGTACTTC.

The chain is built from TRBV19 and TRBJ2-3; D unresolved. Germline V gene lookup returns CDR1 LNHDA and CDR2 SQIVND (reference sequence). Deletions cut 6 bases from V and 10 bases from J, with 14 bases between. The CDR3 has 12 amino acids. The CDR3 DNA reads TGTGCCAGTAGCCTCCTGTTTGATGCGCAGTATTTT. This gives the protein CASSLLFDAQYF.

The chain uses TRBV5-1 and TRBJ2-5; a possible D gene is TRBD1 (5 bases). Trimming cost V 0 bases and J 4 bases, with 13 bases left between them. Germline loops: CDR1 SGHRS, CDR2 YFSETQ. This CDR3 spans 15 amino acids. The CDR3 here is CASSLALGVGETQYF. As DNA, the CDR3 is TGCGCCAGCAGCTTGGCCTTAGGGGTAGGAGAGACCCAGTACTTC.

The chain employs TRBV6-1 and TRBJ1-6; the D is unclear. The V gene's germline CDR1 is MNHNS and CDR2 SASEGT. The CDR3 sequence is 13 residues long. Trimming shortened V by 5 bases and J by 7 bases, and 9 bases separated the two germline ends. CDR3: CASSWEGNSPLHF. The CDR3 DNA reads TGTGCCAGCAGTTGGGAAGGCAATTCACCCCTCCACTTT.

The V and J genes are TRBV21-1 and TRBJ1-5. TRBV21-1 is tagged as a pseudogene. This CDR3 is 19 amino acids long. The chain's CDR3 is CANKMRLRDSGSRNQPQHF. CDR3 DNA sequence: TGTGCCAACAAGATGCGACTGCGGGACTCAGGGTCGAGAAATCAGCCCCAGCATTTT.

This CDR3 is CASTRRGNQPQHF. The CDR3 DNA sequence: TGTGCCAGCACTAGAAGGGGGAATCAGCCCCAGCATTTT. The rearrangement uses TRBV6-1 and TRBJ1-5, with D possibly being TRBD1 (6 bases). CDR3 length: 13 amino acids. From germline, CDR1 is MNHNS and CDR2 SASEGT. Trimming pared 7 bases from V and 4 bases from J, leaving 11 bases between.

The chain recombines TRBV19 with TRBJ2-1; the D is unclear. The germline V gene encodes CDR1 LNHDA and CDR2 SQIVND (reference sequence). V lost 3 bases to trimming and J lost 3 bases, with 15 bases between them. This CDR3 comprises 16 residues. The CDR3 region is CASSIEWARSYNEQFF. In DNA form, the CDR3 reads TGTGCCAGTAGTATTGAATGGGCACGGAGCTACAATGAGCAGTTCTTC. The full variable domain, its missing parts supplied by reference TRBV19 and TRBJ2-1, is DGGITQSPKYLFRKEGQNVTLSCEQNLNHDAMYWYRQDPGQGLRLIYYSQIVNDFQKGDIAEGYSVSREKKESFPLTVTSAQKNPTAFYLCASSIEWARSYNEQFFGPGTRLTVL.

The V gene is TRBV4-3, the J gene TRBJ2-7, with D perhaps matching TRBD1 (6 bases). The germline V and J ends were trimmed by 0 bases and 3 bases, with 9 bases remaining between them. The CDR3 runs 14 residues. Germline CDR1 reads LGHNA; CDR2 reads YSLEER. The CDR3 DNA follows: TGCGCCAGCAGCCAAGATAAGGACAGCTACGAGCAGTACTTC. This translates into CASSQDKDSYEQYF.

This chain uses TRBV28 with TRBJ1-1; 7 bases are shared with TRBD1. V dropped 6 bases and J dropped 7; count of bases not matched to a gene: 5. Germline assignment: CDR1 MDHEN and CDR2 SYDVKM. The CDR3 contains 12 residues. CDR3 nucleotides: TGTGCCAGCAGAGCGGGACAGTATGAAGCTTTCTTT. Translation: CASRAGQYEAFF.

V usage is TRBV9 and J usage is TRBJ1-1; 8 bases fit TRBD1. The trim removed 3 bases at V and 9 bases at J, leaving 7 bases unmatched. Germline V gives CDR1 SGDLS, CDR2 YYNGEE. The CDR3 runs 13 residues. Here the CDR3 DNA reads TGTGCCAGCAGCGCCCAGGGGGCCCACAAAGCTTTCTTT. It codes for CASSAQGAHKAFF.

This chain joins TRBV5-1 and TRBJ1-4; a possible D gene is TRBD1 (6 bases). The germline CDR1 and CDR2 sequences are SGHRS and YFSETQ. The CDR3 totals 14 residues. V dropped 0 bases and J dropped 7 bases, with 10 bases sitting between them. The CDR3 region has the DNA TGCGCCAGCAGCTTGGGGGGGACACTTGAAAAACTGTTTTTT. This sequence encodes CASSLGGTLEKLFF.

This clone was detected only a few times. The chain links TRBV7-3 to TRBJ1-4; unclear D gene. This CDR3 is 16 amino acids long. Trimming took 3 bases from V and 0 from J, leaving 11 bases between them. Germline CDR1 SGHTA, CDR2 FQGTGA. The CDR3 protein is CASSFYGLATNEKLFF. CDR3 DNA: TGTGCCAGCAGCTTCTACGGTCTTGCAACTAATGAAAAACTGTTTTTT. Full variable domain (outside the CDR3, taken from reference TRBV7-3 and TRBJ1-4): GAGVSQTPSNKVTEKGKYVELRCDPISGHTALYWYRQSLGQGPEFLIYFQGTGAADDSGLPNDRFFAVRPEGSVSTLKIQRTERGDSAVYLCASSFYGLATNEKLFFGSGTQLSVL.

Points on this clone: Other DNA sequences in the sample encode the same CDR3. CDR3 nucleotides: TGTGCCAGCTCACCACGGGGTCAGCAGAACACTGAAGCTTTCTTT. Translating it yields CASSPRGQQNTEAFF. This chain joins TRBV18 and TRBJ1-1; D remains ambiguous. Germline CDR1 reads KGHSH; CDR2 reads LQKENI. The CDR3 is made up of 15 amino acids. V was clipped by 1 base and J by 1 base, with 10 bases between them.

The chain couples TRBV4-3 to TRBJ1-4; 9 bases are shared with TRBD1. V dropped 8 bases and J dropped 5; count of bases not matched to a gene: 9. This CDR3 region has 15 residues. Germline V gene lookup returns CDR1 LGHNA and CDR2 YSLEER. Here the CDR3 reads CASQGETGGNEKLFF. In nucleotides, the CDR3 is TGCGCCAGCCAAGGCGAGACAGGGGGGAATGAAAAACTGTTTTTT.

The V call is TRBV7-9, the J call TRBJ1-5; D ambiguous. The V gene lost 5 bases and the J gene lost 9 bases, with 11 bases spanning the gap. From germline, CDR1 is SEHNR and CDR2 FQNEAQ (reference sequence). The CDR3 spans 12 residues. The CDR3: CASSLGERPQHF. Here the CDR3 DNA reads TGTGCCAGCAGCCTCGGCGAAAGGCCCCAGCATTTT.

J is TRBJ1-1 and V is TRBV19, with D possibly being TRBD1 (6 bases). CDR3 length: 14 residues. The germline CDR1 and CDR2 sequences are LNHDA and SQIVND (reference sequence). Trimming removed 1 base at V and 7 bases at J, with 13 bases between. The CDR3 loop is CASSIVGGPGEAFF. CDR3 coding DNA: TGTGCCAGTAGTATAGTTGGGGGGCCGGGTGAAGCTTTCTTT.

The chain couples TRBV4-2 to TRBJ2-1; 10 nucleotides agree with TRBD2. This CDR3 contains 15 residues. With 4 bases clipped from V and 4 bases from J, the junction kept 4 bases outside the gene matches. CDR1 and CDR2 (germline): LGHNA, YNFKEQ. The CDR3 sequence: CASSPTSGAYNEQFF. In DNA form, the CDR3 reads TGTGCCAGCAGCCCCACTAGCGGGGCTTACAATGAGCAGTTCTTC.

V is TRBV19 and J is TRBJ2-6; possible D gene TRBD2, 5 bases. Trimming took off 6 bases at V and 0 bases at J, with 12 bases between the two ends. This CDR3 is 16 amino acids long. Per the germline V gene, CDR1 is LNHDA and CDR2 is SQIVND (reference sequence). CDR3 nucleotides: TGTGCCAGTAGCCTGGAGGCAGCCTCTGGGGCCAACGTCCTGACTTTC. Its protein product is CASSLEAASGANVLTF.

This chain links TRBV4-3 with TRBJ2-5; perhaps TRBD1 as D (5 bases). Trimming pared 4 bases from V and 2 bases from J, leaving 14 bases between. Germline CDR1 LGHNA, CDR2 YSLEER. The CDR3 spans 15 residues. The CDR3, as DNA: TGCGCCAGCAGCCGCCTGGCCCAGGGTCAAGAGACCCAGTACTTC. Translation gives CASSRLAQGQETQYF.

The chain recombines TRBV11-3 with TRBJ1-1, with 7 bases aligning to TRBD1. Germline assignment: CDR1 SGHNT and CDR2 YENEEA. With V trimmed by 3 bases and J by 0 bases, 13 bases remained unmatched. CDR3 size: 18 residues. In DNA, the CDR3 is TGTGCCAGCAGCTTTCTCCACCGGGACAGAGATCTGAACACTGAAGCTTTCTTT. This gives the protein CASSFLHRDRDLNTEAFF. The whole variable domain, filled in from reference TRBV11-3 and TRBJ1-1, reads EAGVVQSPRYKIIEKKQPVAFWCNPISGHNTLYWYLQNLGQGPELLIRYENEEAVDDSQLPKDRFSAERLKGVDSTLKIQPAELGDSAVYLCASSFLHRDRDLNTEAFFGQGTRLTVV.

The J gene is TRBJ1-5, the V gene TRBV5-8; possible D gene TRBD1, 5 bases. The ends were cut back, 5 bases at V and 6 bases at J, with 18 bases in the middle. Germline values: CDR1 SGHTS, CDR2 YDEGEE. This CDR3 contains 15 residues. CDR3 nucleotides: TGTGCCAGCAGGAGGACGGGGCTAGGGGCTCAGCCCCAGCATTTT. This codes for CASRRTGLGAQPQHF.

The chain uses TRBV7-9 and TRBJ2-1; D gene unclear. The V end lost 5 bases, the J end lost 7 bases, and 9 bases lay between the germline ends. Germline V lookup: CDR1 SEHNR, CDR2 FQNEAQ (reference sequence). The CDR3 is 12 amino acids. CDR3 sequence: CASSPEWNEQFF. CDR3 in DNA: TGTGCCAGCAGCCCGGAATGGAATGAGCAGTTCTTC.

The chain combines TRBV5-4 with TRBJ2-4, with a weak D call TRBD1 (5 bases). Germline V gene data show CDR1 as SGHNT and CDR2 as YYREEE (reference sequence). The CDR3 has 16 residues. V lost 0 bases, J lost 1 base, and 11 bases lay in between. CDR3 in DNA: TGTGCCAGCAGCTTGGAAGGGGTGGCGGCCAAAAACATTCAGTACTTC. Translating gives CASSLEGVAAKNIQYF.